Here is one T cell receptor beta chain with its context. Its specificity is unknown. Trimming took off 7 bases at V and 0 bases at J, with 16 bases between the two ends. The CDR3 has 16 residues. Germline V gene lookup returns CDR1 MDHEN and CDR2 SYDVKM. The treatment is: about 20 received Ad26.COV2.S at low or high dose, single or two shots; about 5 received placebo; per-sample allocation not given. Vaccine and placebo recipients were sampled on day 63 after the first injection. The sample belongs to a study of Ad26.COV2.S vaccination and SARS-CoV-2 variants. Background on the study: As a participant in COV1001, the donor was in the Ad26.COV2.S trial arm.

Broader study findings: Similar non-spike TCR breadth was seen in vaccine and placebo recipients. Individuals receiving vaccine had higher spike-specific TCR breadth than placebo recipients did.

The repertoire was sequenced with immunoSEQ multiplex PCR; TCRdb's copy has only in-frame clones and lacks some. The repertoire holds around 400,000 clones, with around 90% as singletons. This specimen consisted of peripheral blood, obtained in a trial of Ad26.COV2.S vaccine versus placebo. The chain carries TRBV28 and TRBJ2-4; TRBD2 is a possible D gene (5 bases). This clonotype originated in a person aged 18-60 years who received the Ad26.COV2.S COVID-19 vaccine or a placebo. CDR3 nucleotide sequence: TGTGCCAGCACCAATTCGGCAGAGGGAGCCAAAAACATTCAGTACTTC. It encodes CASTNSAEGAKNIQYF.